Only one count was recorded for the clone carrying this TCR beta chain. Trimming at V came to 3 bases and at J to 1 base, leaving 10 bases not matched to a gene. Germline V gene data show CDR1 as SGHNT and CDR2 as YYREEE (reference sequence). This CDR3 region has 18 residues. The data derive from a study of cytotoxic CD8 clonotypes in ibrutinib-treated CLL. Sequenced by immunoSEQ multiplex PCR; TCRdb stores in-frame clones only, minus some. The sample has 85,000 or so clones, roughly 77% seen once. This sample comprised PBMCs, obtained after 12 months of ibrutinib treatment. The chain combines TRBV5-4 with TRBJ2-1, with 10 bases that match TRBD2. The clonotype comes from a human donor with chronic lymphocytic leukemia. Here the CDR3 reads CASSSRVAGGSSYNEQFF. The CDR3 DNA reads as TGTGCCAGCAGCTCCCGGGTAGCGGGGGGAAGTTCCTACAATGAGCAGTTCTTC.